The T cell receptor beta chain described here comes from a study of glioma-infiltrating T cells after dendritic cell vaccination. Across the study: Patients had newly diagnosed or recurrent glioblastoma and received dendritic cell vaccines.

Here immunoSEQ multiplex PCR was the method, and the copy in TCRdb shows in-frame clones only, minus some. The sample contains over 90,000 clones, approximately 80% of which appear only once. Trimming stripped 0 bases from V and 2 bases from J, with 7 bases between. The germline V gene encodes CDR1 SQVTM and CDR2 ANQGSEA. This CDR3 has 13 amino acids. The time point is: after dendritic cell vaccination, including at tumor progression/relapse. PBMC sampling occurred before vaccination, two weeks after the third dose, and at progression. The TCR originated in a human donor with glioblastoma. The sample was blood, taken after dendritic cell vaccination. The rearrangement joins TRBV29-1 to TRBJ2-5; D uncertain. The DNA of the CDR3 is TGCAGCGTTGAAGATTGGCAGCAAGAGACCCAGTACTTC. Translation gives CSVEDWQQETQYF.